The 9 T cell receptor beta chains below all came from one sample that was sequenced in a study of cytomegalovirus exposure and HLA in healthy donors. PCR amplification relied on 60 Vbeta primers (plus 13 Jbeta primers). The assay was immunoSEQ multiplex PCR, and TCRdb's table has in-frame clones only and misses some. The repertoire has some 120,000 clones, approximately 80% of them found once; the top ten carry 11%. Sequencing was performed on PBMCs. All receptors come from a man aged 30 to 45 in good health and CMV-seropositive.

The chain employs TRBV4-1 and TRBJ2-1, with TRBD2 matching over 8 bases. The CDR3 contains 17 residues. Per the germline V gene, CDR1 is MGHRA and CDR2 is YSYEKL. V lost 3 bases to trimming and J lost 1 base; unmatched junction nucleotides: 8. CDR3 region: CASSQRERESSYNEQFF. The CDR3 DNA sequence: TGCGCCAGCAGCCAGAGAGAGCGGGAGAGTTCCTACAATGAGCAGTTCTTC.

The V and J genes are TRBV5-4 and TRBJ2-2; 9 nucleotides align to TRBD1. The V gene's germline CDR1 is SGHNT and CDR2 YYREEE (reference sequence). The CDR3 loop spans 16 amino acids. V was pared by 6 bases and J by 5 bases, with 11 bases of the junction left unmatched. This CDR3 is CASTRGQGLLTGELFF. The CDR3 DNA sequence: TGTGCCAGCACCAGGGGACAGGGCCTACTAACCGGGGAGCTGTTTTTT. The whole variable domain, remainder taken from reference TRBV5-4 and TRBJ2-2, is ETGVTQSPTHLIKTRGQQVTLRCSSQSGHNTVSWYQQALGQGPQFIFQYYREEENGRGNFPPRFSGLQFPNYSSELNVNALELDDSALYLCASTRGQGLLTGELFFGEGSRLTVL.

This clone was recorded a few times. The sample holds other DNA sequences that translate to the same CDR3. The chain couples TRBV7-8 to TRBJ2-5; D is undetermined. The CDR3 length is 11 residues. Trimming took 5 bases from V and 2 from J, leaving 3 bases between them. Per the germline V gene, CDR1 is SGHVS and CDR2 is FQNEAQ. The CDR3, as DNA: TGTGCCAGCAGCCTGCAAGAGACCCAGTACTTC. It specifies CASSLQETQYF. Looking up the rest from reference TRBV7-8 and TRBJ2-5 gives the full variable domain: GAGVSQSPRYKVAKRGQDVALRCDPISGHVSLFWYQQALGQGPEFLTYFQNEAQLDKSGLPSDRFFAERPEGSVSTLKIQRTQQEDSAVYLCASSLQETQYFGPGTRLLVL.

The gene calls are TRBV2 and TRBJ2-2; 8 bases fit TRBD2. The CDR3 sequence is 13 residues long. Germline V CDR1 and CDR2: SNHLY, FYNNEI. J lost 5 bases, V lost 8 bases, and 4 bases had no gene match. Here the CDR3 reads CASGASGTGELFF. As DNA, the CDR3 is TGTGCCAGCGGGGCTAGCGGGACCGGGGAGCTGTTTTTT.

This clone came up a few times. CDR3 nucleotides: TGTGCCAGCAGACGGGGACTAGCGTCCTACGAGCAGTACTTC. The encoded protein is CASRRGLASYEQYF. The rearrangement links TRBV5-8 to TRBJ2-7, with TRBD2 matching over 10 bases. Germline V CDR1 and CDR2: SGHTS, YDEGEE. The CDR3 is made up of 14 amino acids. The junction had 3 bases not matched to a gene; V was cut back by 5 bases and J by 1 base.

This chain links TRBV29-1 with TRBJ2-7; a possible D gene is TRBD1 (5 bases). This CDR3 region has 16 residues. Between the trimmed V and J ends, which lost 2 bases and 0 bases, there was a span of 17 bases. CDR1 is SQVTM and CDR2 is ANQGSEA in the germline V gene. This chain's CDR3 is CSVELGLGAFSYEQYF. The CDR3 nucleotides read TGCAGCGTTGAACTAGGGCTAGGGGCTTTCTCCTACGAGCAGTACTTC.

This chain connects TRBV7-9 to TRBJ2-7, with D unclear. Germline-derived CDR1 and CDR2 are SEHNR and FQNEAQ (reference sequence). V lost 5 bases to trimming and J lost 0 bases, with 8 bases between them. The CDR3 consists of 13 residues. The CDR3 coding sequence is TGTGCCAGCAGCATCAGTGGCTCCTACGAGCAGTACTTC. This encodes CASSISGSYEQYF.

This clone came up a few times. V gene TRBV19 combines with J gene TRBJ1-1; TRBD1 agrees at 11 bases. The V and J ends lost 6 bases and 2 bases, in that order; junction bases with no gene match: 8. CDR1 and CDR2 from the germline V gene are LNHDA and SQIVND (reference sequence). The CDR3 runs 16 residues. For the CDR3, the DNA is TGTGCCAGTAGGACCGGGACAGGGGGTGGTAACACTGAAGCTTTCTTT. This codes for CASRTGTGGGNTEAFF. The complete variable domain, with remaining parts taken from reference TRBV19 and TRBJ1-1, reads DGGITQSPKYLFRKEGQNVTLSCEQNLNHDAMYWYRQDPGQGLRLIYYSQIVNDFQKGDIAEGYSVSREKKESFPLTVTSAQKNPTAFYLCASRTGTGGGNTEAFFGQGTRLTVV.

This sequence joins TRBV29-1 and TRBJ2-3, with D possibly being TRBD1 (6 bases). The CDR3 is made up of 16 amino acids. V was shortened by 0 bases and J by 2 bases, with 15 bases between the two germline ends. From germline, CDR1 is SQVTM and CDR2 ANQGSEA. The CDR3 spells CSVEDIWGLHTDTQYF. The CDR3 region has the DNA TGCAGCGTTGAAGATATTTGGGGGCTGCACACAGATACGCAGTATTTT.